One sample yielded the 5 T cell receptor beta chains listed below, sequenced in a study of T cell repertoires in cytomegalovirus infection. TCRdb recomputed calls from the reads with MiXCR, one row per CDR3 protein. The table records roughly 300,000 distinct CDR3 sequences, over 7.5% of them present only once. Material for sequencing was PBMCs. These receptors were taken from a human donor in good health (CMV status not recorded). Some clones in this sample may be carry-over from other donors' samples.

This sequence joins TRBV7-2 and TRBJ1-2; no reliable D call. The CDR3 is 13 residues long. V was cut by 2 bases and J by 8 bases, with 12 bases left in between. Germline CDR1 reads SGHTA; CDR2 reads FQGNSA. CDR3 in amino acids: CASSLTGVGGYTF. The CDR3 DNA is TGTGCCAGCAGCTTAACCGGGGTTGGCGGCTACACCTTC.

This clonotype has more than one count but fewer than ten. V usage is TRBV10-3 and J usage is TRBJ1-1, with 7 positions matching TRBD1. The CDR3 spans 15 residues. Germline CDR1 reads ENHRY; CDR2 reads SYGVKD. The J segment lost 6 bases and the V segment lost 8 bases, leaving 15 bases of the junction unmatched. CDR3: CAIRLGTDKSPEAFF. DNA of the CDR3: TGTGCCATCCGGTTAGGGACAGATAAGTCGCCTGAAGCTTTCTTT.

Ten or more counts support this clonotype. J is TRBJ2-7 and V is TRBV28; D is ambiguous. The CDR3 spans 16 residues. Between the trimmed V and J ends, which lost 6 bases and 5 bases, there was a span of 23 bases. Germline V lookup: CDR1 MDHEN, CDR2 SYDVKM. In DNA form, the CDR3 reads TGTGCCAGCAGACCCAGGACGCAGGCTACGGCGAACGAGCAGTACTTC. It is translated as CASRPRTQATANEQYF.

This sequence joins TRBV4-3 and TRBJ1-1; D gene unclear. Trimming took off 1 base at V and 1 base at J, with 10 bases between the two ends. CDR3 size: 15 residues. Germline V CDR1 and CDR2: LGHNA, YSLEER. Here the CDR3 reads CASSQAHGRNTEAFF. The CDR3 region has the DNA TGCGCCAGCAGCCAAGCCCATGGGAGGAACACTGAAGCTTTCTTT.

This clonotype has ten or more counts. This sequence joins TRBV7-2 and TRBJ1-4; D may be TRBD1 (5 bases). This CDR3 has 14 residues. Germline V gene lookup returns CDR1 SGHTA and CDR2 FQGNSA. V lost 5 bases and J 11 bases, leaving 18 bases between the germline ends. The CDR3 region has the DNA TGTGCCAGCAGCCGGACAAGGAATGAGCGGAAACTGTTTTTT. It codes for CASSRTRNERKLFF. The variable domain in full, completed from reference TRBV7-2 and TRBJ1-4, reads GAGVSQSPSNKVTEKGKDVELRCDPISGHTALYWYRQSLGQGLEFLIYFQGNSAPDKSGLPSDRFSAERTGGSVSTLTIQRTQQEDSAVYLCASSRTRNERKLFFGSGTQLSVL.